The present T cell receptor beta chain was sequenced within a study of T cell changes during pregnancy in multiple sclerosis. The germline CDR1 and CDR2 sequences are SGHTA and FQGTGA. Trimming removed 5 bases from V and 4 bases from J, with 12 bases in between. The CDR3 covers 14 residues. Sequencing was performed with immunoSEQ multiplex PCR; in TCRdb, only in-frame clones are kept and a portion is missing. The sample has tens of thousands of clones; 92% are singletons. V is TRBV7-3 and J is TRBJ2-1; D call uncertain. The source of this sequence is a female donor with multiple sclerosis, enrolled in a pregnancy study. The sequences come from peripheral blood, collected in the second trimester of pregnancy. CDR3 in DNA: TGTGCCAGCAGCCTCCGAGCTCTGTACAATGAGCAGTTCTTC. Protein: CASSLRALYNEQFF. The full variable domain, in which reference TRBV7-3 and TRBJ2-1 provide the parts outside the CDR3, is GAGVSQTPSNKVTEKGKYVELRCDPISGHTALYWYRQSLGQGPEFLIYFQGTGAADDSGLPNDRFFAVRPEGSVSTLKIQRTERGDSAVYLCASSLRALYNEQFFGPGTRLTVL.